The 14 T cell receptor beta chains reported below all come from one sample, sequenced in a study of blood T cells in healthy people across ages. The authors ran a second PCR of 7 to 11 cycles using a sample-barcoded 5' primer and a J-beta primer mix. TCRdb passed the 5' RACE reads through MiXCR, listing each CDR3 protein once. This table holds about 1.4 million distinct CDR3 sequences, roughly 60% found once. The sample was blood. These receptors originate from a man between 18 and 35 years old in good health.

V is TRBV6-5 and J is TRBJ2-6; D ambiguous. Trimming removed 0 bases from V and 0 bases from J, with 9 bases in between. This CDR3 has 17 residues. Per the germline V gene, CDR1 is MNHEY and CDR2 is SVGAGI. The CDR3 DNA reads TGTGCCAGCAGTTACTCGAGGCGGAGCTCTGGGGCCAACGTCCTGACTTTC. It codes for CASSYSRRSSGANVLTF.

V and J are TRBV24-1 and TRBJ1-2; D call uncertain. Germline CDR1 is KGHDR and CDR2 is SFDVKD. Trimming pared 4 bases from V and 7 bases from J, leaving 12 bases between. This CDR3 has 13 amino acids. Here the CDR3 reads CATSDFRTGGYTF. For the CDR3, the DNA is TGTGCCACCAGTGACTTCCGGACGGGTGGCTACACCTTC.

The chain joins TRBV7-9 to TRBJ2-3; D unclear. Germline CDR1 and CDR2: SEHNR and FQNEAQ (reference sequence). The germline V and J ends were trimmed by 3 bases and 1 base, with 11 bases remaining between them. The CDR3 length is 15 residues. CDR3 sequence reads: CASSFPPRGTDTQYF. CDR3 sequence (DNA): TGTGCCAGCAGCTTCCCCCCCCGAGGCACAGATACGCAGTATTTT.

This chain uses TRBV20-1 with TRBJ2-7; D could derive from TRBD1 or TRBD2 (5 bases each). The germline CDR1 and CDR2 sequences are DFQATT and SNEGSKA (reference sequence). The CDR3 sequence is 10 residues long. Trimming cost V 8 bases and J 3 bases, with 8 bases left between them. CDR3 in amino acids: CSSRGYEQYF. CDR3 nucleotides: TGCAGTTCGAGGGGCTACGAGCAGTACTTC.

This rearrangement joins TRBV7-2 to TRBJ1-1; TRBD1 matches at 9 bases. The V segment lost 6 bases and the J segment 0 bases; nucleotides outside the gene matches: 5. This CDR3 region has 15 residues. Germline-derived CDR1 and CDR2 are SGHTA and FQGNSA. CDR3 loop: CASRTGGYMNTEAFF. The DNA of the CDR3 is TGTGCCAGCAGGACAGGGGGATACATGAACACTGAAGCTTTCTTT.

This clonotype has a handful of counts. The chain is built from TRBV29-1 and TRBJ2-7; D may be TRBD1 (5 bases). Germline assignment: CDR1 SQVTM and CDR2 ANQGSEA. CDR3 length: 15 residues. V lost 0 bases to trimming and J lost 2 bases, with 14 bases between them. The CDR3 here is CSVEDGQPGTYEQYF. Here the CDR3 DNA reads TGCAGCGTTGAAGATGGGCAGCCAGGGACCTACGAGCAGTACTTC.

The V gene is TRBV20-1, the J gene TRBJ2-7, with D maybe TRBD2 (5 bases). This CDR3 contains 12 residues. Germline CDR1 is DFQATT and CDR2 is SNEGSKA (reference sequence). Trimming stripped 3 bases from V and 4 bases from J, with 10 bases between. CDR3 loop: CSASGSGYEQYF. The DNA of the CDR3 is TGCAGTGCTAGTGGGAGCGGATACGAGCAGTACTTC.

The CDR3 spells CASSRGTGAGYTF. The CDR3 nucleotides are TGTGCCAGCAGCCGAGGGACAGGCGCTGGCTACACCTTC. This chain connects TRBV7-8 to TRBJ1-2; 8 bases align to TRBD1. J was trimmed by 7 bases and V by 5 bases; bases with no gene match: 6. Germline V lookup: CDR1 SGHVS, CDR2 FQNEAQ. The CDR3 sequence is 13 residues long. The whole variable domain, filled in from reference TRBV7-8 and TRBJ1-2, reads GAGVSQSPRYKVAKRGQDVALRCDPISGHVSLFWYQQALGQGPEFLTYFQNEAQLDKSGLPSDRFFAERPEGSVSTLKIQRTQQEDSAVYLCASSRGTGAGYTFGSGTRLTVV.

The CDR3 bases are TGTGCCAGCAGCCAAGATGGGGCGGGACAGGGGAGTTCACCCCTCCACTTT. Its translation is CASSQDGAGQGSSPLHF. The J gene is TRBJ1-6, the V gene TRBV4-2; 10 bases map to TRBD1. CDR3 size: 17 residues. J lost 9 bases, V lost 0 bases, and 8 bases had no gene match. Germline V gene data show CDR1 as LGHNA and CDR2 as YNFKEQ.

This chain joins TRBV10-2 and TRBJ2-5; D uncertain. V was shortened by 6 bases and J by 0 bases, with 14 bases between the two germline ends. Germline CDR1 reads WSHSY; CDR2 reads SAAADI. The CDR3 is made up of 15 amino acids. The CDR3 DNA is TGCGCCAGCAGGACCGACAATACGTACCAAGAGACCCAGTACTTC. This codes for CASRTDNTYQETQYF.

The chain carries TRBV29-1 and TRBJ2-7; 14 positions match TRBD2. CDR3 size: 15 residues. V was clipped by 7 bases and J by 0 bases; unmatched bases: 5. Germline V gives CDR1 SQVTM, CDR2 ANQGSEA. CDR3 DNA: TGCAGCGCCGCCGGGACTAGCGGGAGCTCCTACGAGCAGTACTTC. As protein: CSAAGTSGSSYEQYF.

This clonotype was observed a handful of times. V usage is TRBV4-1 and J usage is TRBJ2-3, with D uncertain. Trimming left V 0 bases short and J 5 bases short, with 21 bases between. The CDR3 covers 18 residues. CDR1 and CDR2 from the germline V gene are MGHRA and YSYEKL. CDR3 sequence (DNA): TGCGCCAGCAGCCAAGAGTGGGGTCCCGTGGTACAAGGAGATACGCAGTATTTT. Residues: CASSQEWGPVVQGDTQYF.

This clonotype was seen a single time. The chain joins TRBV3-1 to TRBJ2-4; the match to TRBD1 covers 12 bases. The J call is in doubt because the DNA end fits TRBJ2-7 better. CDR1 and CDR2 from the germline V gene are LGHDT and YNNKEL (reference sequence). The CDR3 has 16 amino acids. The CDR3 region has the DNA TGTGCCAGCAGCTATTCCCGGGACAGGGGGCCATACGAGCAGTACTTC. This encodes CASSYSRDRGPYEQYF.

The V call is TRBV4-3, the J call TRBJ2-7; 8 positions agree with TRBD2. V was clipped by 0 bases and J by 2 bases; unmatched bases: 6. This CDR3 region has 16 residues. The germline gives CDR1 LGHNA, CDR2 YSLEER. The CDR3 spells CASSQDRSGGTYEQYF. CDR3 sequence (DNA): TGCGCCAGCAGCCAAGATCGAAGCGGGGGAACCTACGAGCAGTACTTC.